In this sample, the clone carrying this TCR beta chain turned up many times. Its target is unknown. These data are taken from a study of identical twins. Findings of the study overall: Out-of-frame alpha sequences common to twins were enriched for low generation probability. The conclusions drew on cross-sectional statistical analysis instead of tracking the same donors.

Trimming at V came to 0 bases and at J to 4 bases, leaving 13 bases not matched to a gene. Germline V lookup: CDR1 DFQATT, CDR2 SNEGSKA (reference sequence). This CDR3 is 18 amino acids long. TCRdb re-analysed the 5' RACE reads in MiXCR, keeping a single row per CDR3 protein. The sample has 140,000 to 150,000 distinct CDR3 sequences, roughly 3.5% seen once. Sequencing input: memory T cells sorted from blood. This TCR was sampled from a man aged 18 to 30 in good health. The chain has TRBV20-1 and TRBJ2-3; 10 bases align to TRBD2. The CDR3 DNA sequence: TGCAGTGCTAGAGATCGTATAGCGGGAGGCCCGGCGGCAGATACGCAGTATTTT. This gives the protein CSARDRIAGGPAADTQYF.